A single sample gave rise to the 8 T cell receptor beta chains below, sequenced in a study of technical replicates of blood from a handful of donors. The data were produced by immunoSEQ multiplex PCR, yet TCRdb's version contains in-frame clones alone and is incomplete. This table holds about 84,000 clones, 90% to 95% found once. Sequenced sample: T cells isolated from PBMCs. The receptors derive from a human donor in good health.

The chain has TRBV29-1 and TRBJ1-4; maybe TRBD1 (6 bases). The CDR3 is 16 amino acids. The V and J ends lost 0 bases and 4 bases respectively, with 15 bases between them. Germline CDR1 reads SQVTM; CDR2 reads ANQGSEA. CDR3 amino acids: CSVEEGTGQYNEKLFF. In DNA, the CDR3 is TGCAGCGTTGAAGAAGGGACCGGACAGTATAATGAAAAACTGTTTTTT. Using reference TRBV29-1 and TRBJ1-4 for the parts outside the CDR3, the full variable domain is SAVISQKPSRDICQRGTSLTIQCQVDSQVTMMFWYRQQPGQSLTLIATANQGSEATYESGFVIDKFPISRPNLTFSTLTVSNMSPEDSSIYLCSVEEGTGQYNEKLFFGSGTQLSVL.

The V call is TRBV6-5, the J call TRBJ2-1; the match to TRBD2 covers 8 bases. V lost 4 bases, J lost 8 bases, and 4 bases stayed unmatched. CDR1 is MNHEY and CDR2 is SVGAGI in the germline V gene. This CDR3 comprises 13 residues. This CDR3 is CASSSPTSDEQFF. For the CDR3, the DNA is TGTGCCAGCAGTTCCCCGACTAGCGATGAGCAGTTCTTC.

The chain combines TRBV5-1 with TRBJ2-3; TRBD2 matches 14 bases. The V segment lost 1 base and the J segment 7 bases; nucleotides outside the gene matches: 5. Germline CDR1 SGHRS, CDR2 YFSETQ. The CDR3 is 16 residues long. The DNA for the CDR3 is TGCGCCAGCAGCTTGACCGGGACTAGCGGGGGCCATACGCAGTATTTT. It is translated as CASSLTGTSGGHTQYF.

The J gene is TRBJ1-1, the V gene TRBV30; D is unresolved. Deletions cut 0 bases from V and 6 bases from J, with 14 bases between. The CDR3 length is 14 residues. Germline CDR1 and CDR2: GTSNPN and SVGIG (reference sequence). DNA of the CDR3: TGTGCCTGGAGTGTATCCACGGTCGTCGCTGAAGCTTTCTTT. Translating it yields CAWSVSTVVAEAFF.

The V gene is TRBV29-1, the J gene TRBJ1-4, with D maybe TRBD1 (6 bases). This CDR3 is built from 15 residues. V lost 7 bases and J lost 3, with 18 bases in between. Germline CDR1 reads SQVTM; CDR2 reads ANQGSEA. The CDR3 DNA is TGCAGCGGTTTTGGGACAAGGTTGGCTAATGAAAAACTGTTTTTT. Its translation: CSGFGTRLANEKLFF.

This clone was found once. The gene calls are TRBV19 and TRBJ2-7, with 7 bases that match TRBD2. The CDR3 consists of 20 residues. Trimming cost V 2 bases and J 3 bases; bases outside gene matches: 22. Germline V gene data show CDR1 as LNHDA and CDR2 as SQIVND (reference sequence). The CDR3 sequence: CASSISLGLQRPTFNYEQYF. CDR3 coding DNA: TGTGCCAGTAGTATATCTCTGGGACTACAACGGCCCACTTTCAACTACGAGCAGTACTTC.

The rearrangement links TRBV11-2 to TRBJ2-7, with TRBD2 matching over 12 bases. Per the germline V gene, CDR1 is SGHAT and CDR2 is FQNNGV. This CDR3 contains 15 residues. Trimming removed 5 bases from V and 4 bases from J; junction bases left unmatched: 6. The CDR3 loop is CASSRTSGEPYEQYF. The DNA of the CDR3 is TGTGCCAGCAGCCGGACTAGCGGGGAGCCTTACGAGCAGTACTTC.

V is TRBV23-1 and J is TRBJ2-7; D remains unclear. TRBV23-1 is recorded as an ORF, its role being uncertain. With 10 bases removed from V and 4 bases from J, the gap between germline ends came to 23 bases. The CDR3 is 15 residues long. The CDR3 DNA sequence: TGCGCCACCTACCGAACAACGGAATGCGGATACGAGCAGTACTTC. Translating it yields CATYRTTECGYEQYF.